These 18 T cell receptor beta chains were sequenced from one sample in a study of blood T cell repertoires in COVID-19 (TCRdb year 2020). Library method: the immunoSEQ multiplex PCR assay. TCRdb retrieved this table from immuneACCESS and kept in-frame rearrangements only. Not all clones are present; in checked studies, unresolved V genes account for under half, and no reason is known for the remainder. The sample table holds approximately 160,000 clones, of which more than 80% were seen once. The top ten clonotypes cover approximately 10% of the sample. Sequenced input: peripheral blood. All receptors derive from a human donor in a cohort sampled during active COVID-19.

In this sample, this clone turned up many times. The rearrangement uses TRBV11-2 and TRBJ2-7; 10 nucleotides match TRBD1. The germline V gene encodes CDR1 SGHAT and CDR2 FQNNGV. The CDR3 loop spans 15 amino acids. V lost 5 bases, J lost 0 bases, and 4 bases stayed unmatched. In DNA, the CDR3 is TGTGCCAGCAGCACGGACAGGGGGGACTCCTACGAGCAGTACTTC. It translates to CASSTDRGDSYEQYF.

The V gene is TRBV9, the J gene TRBJ2-2; 14 bases align to TRBD2. The CDR3 runs 19 residues. CDR1 is SGDLS, CDR2 YYNGEE, per germline. V gave up 3 bases and J gave up 2 bases; unmatched junction bases: 9. CDR3 protein: CASSDSWTSGGLNTGELFF. For the CDR3, the DNA is TGTGCCAGCAGCGATTCGTGGACTAGCGGGGGGCTAAACACCGGGGAGCTGTTTTTT. The whole variable domain, remainder taken from reference TRBV9 and TRBJ2-2, is DSGVTQTPKHLITATGQRVTLRCSPRSGDLSVYWYQQSLDQGLQFLIQYYNGEERAKGNILERFSAQQFPDLHSELNLSSLELGDSALYFCASSDSWTSGGLNTGELFFGEGSRLTVL.

This chain uses TRBV18 with TRBJ2-3; D not resolved. CDR1 is KGHSH and CDR2 is LQKENI in the germline V gene. This CDR3 spans 14 amino acids. Trimming stripped 3 bases from V and 0 bases from J, with 7 bases between. The CDR3, as DNA: TGTGCCAGCTCACCGGAGACTAGCACAGATACGCAGTATTTT. Translating gives CASSPETSTDTQYF.

Regarding this clone: The junction and the germline gene differ at one end; a read error may be behind it. V is TRBV7-2 and J is TRBJ2-1; possible D gene TRBD1, 7 bases. The V gene's germline CDR1 is SGHTA and CDR2 FQGNSA. This CDR3 is built from 18 residues. The chain's CDR3 is CASSLAPSGGGAFFEQFF. DNA for the CDR3: TGTGCCAGCAGCCTAGCCCCTAGTGGAGGGGGCGCCTTCTTCGAGCAGTTCTTC.

The chain links TRBV15 to TRBJ1-1; 7 positions match TRBD1. Trimming at V came to 0 bases and at J to 3 bases, leaving 1 base not matched to a gene. Germline loops: CDR1 LNHNV, CDR2 YYDKDF (reference sequence). The CDR3 sequence is 14 residues long. Here the CDR3 reads CATSRETGDTEAFF. Written as DNA, the CDR3 is TGTGCCACCAGCAGAGAAACAGGGGACACTGAAGCTTTCTTT.

The chain combines TRBV7-3 with TRBJ2-7, with 9 bases identical to TRBD2. The ends lost 4 bases at V and 3 bases at J; junction bases unmatched: 7. This CDR3 has 15 amino acids. CDR1 is SGHTA and CDR2 is FQGTGA in the germline V gene. CDR3: CASSSGSGSGYEQYF. The CDR3 nucleotides are TGTGCCAGCAGCTCCGGTAGCGGGAGTGGCTACGAGCAGTACTTC.

About this clone itself: The junction departs from the called germline gene at one end, perhaps through a read error. The chain joins TRBV7-7 to TRBJ2-1; D might be TRBD2 (6 bases). Per germline, CDR1 SSHAT and CDR2 FNYEAQ (reference sequence). This CDR3 region has 14 residues. The CDR3 nucleotides read TGTGCTAGCAGCCAAGCCGGGGGAAACAATGAGCAGTTCTTC. This gives the protein CASSQAGGNNEQFF.

This chain links TRBV4-1 with TRBJ2-1, with D possibly being TRBD2 (6 bases). Germline assignment: CDR1 MGHRA and CDR2 YSYEKL. The CDR3 spans 16 residues. The V end was cut by 4 bases, the J end by 4 bases, with 17 bases between. DNA for the CDR3: TGCGCCAGCAGCCGACTGGGGGGAAACTTTTACAATGAGCAGTTCTTC. Amino acid sequence: CASSRLGGNFYNEQFF.

The V gene is TRBV27, the J gene TRBJ1-5; 7 nucleotides align to TRBD1. Trimming at V came to 6 bases and at J to 8 bases, leaving 4 bases not matched to a gene. The CDR3 consists of 12 residues. Germline CDR1 reads MNHEY; CDR2 reads SMNVEV (reference sequence). The CDR3 bases are TGTGCCAGCAGGACAGGGAAGAAGCCCCAGCATTTT. Protein sequence: CASRTGKKPQHF.

To note about this clone: Sequence at one end of the junction differs from germline and may be a read error. The chain links TRBV11-2 to TRBJ1-2; D ambiguous. Germline assignment: CDR1 SGHAT and CDR2 FQNNGV. The CDR3 loop spans 13 amino acids. The DNA for the CDR3 is TGTGCCAGCAGCCTAGACCCCCACGGTGGCTACACCTTC. It specifies CASSLDPHGGYTF.

This clone was picked up one time. The V call is TRBV7-9, the J call TRBJ1-2; the D gene is possibly TRBD1 (5 bases). The germline V gene has CDR1 SEHNR and CDR2 FQNEAQ (reference sequence). Trimming took off 0 bases at V and 8 bases at J, with 13 bases between the two ends. This CDR3 has 14 residues. For the CDR3, the DNA is TGTGCCAGCAGCTTAGCGGGTTTAGGGGCCGGCTACACCTTC. Protein: CASSLAGLGAGYTF.

V usage is TRBV27 and J usage is TRBJ2-1; a weak D match, TRBD2 (6 bases). The CDR3 covers 13 residues. Per germline, CDR1 MNHEY and CDR2 SMNVEV (reference sequence). Trimming removed 2 bases at V and 6 bases at J, with 8 bases between. The CDR3 sequence: CASSLRGFNEQFF. DNA for the CDR3: TGTGCCAGCAGTTTACGGGGGTTCAATGAGCAGTTCTTC.

The gene calls are TRBV7-8 and TRBJ2-5; 12 positions match TRBD2. Unmatched junction bases numbered 4, after V lost 3 bases and J lost 2 bases. Germline V gene sequence: CDR1 SGHVS, CDR2 FQNEAQ. CDR3 size: 16 residues. Here the CDR3 reads CASSFGTSGRQETQYF. The CDR3 DNA reads as TGTGCCAGCAGCTTCGGTACTAGCGGGAGGCAAGAGACCCAGTACTTC.

The CDR3 spells CASSPRGGSPPLHF. CDR3 DNA: TGTGCCAGTAGTCCTCGGGGAGGGAGCCCACCCCTCCACTTT. The genes are TRBV19 and TRBJ1-6, with unresolved D. Per germline, CDR1 LNHDA and CDR2 SQIVND (reference sequence). The V end was cut by 5 bases, the J end by 11 bases, with 16 bases between. The CDR3 contains 14 residues.

The V and J genes are TRBV14 and TRBJ2-1; 11 bases agree with TRBD2. CDR3 length: 19 amino acids. The V and J ends lost 0 bases and 0 bases, in that order; junction bases with no gene match: 7. Germline CDR1 and CDR2: SGHDN and FVKESK. This CDR3 reads CASSQDWVAGGSSYNEQFF. The CDR3 coding sequence is TGTGCCAGCAGCCAAGATTGGGTAGCGGGGGGGAGCTCCTACAATGAGCAGTTCTTC.

The rearrangement links TRBV11-2 to TRBJ2-7, with 9 bases fitting TRBD1. The V and J ends lost 0 bases and 3 bases, in that order; junction bases with no gene match: 3. In germline, CDR1 is SGHAT, CDR2 FQNNGV. This CDR3 comprises 15 residues. The CDR3 DNA reads as TGTGCCAGCAGCTTAGATGGGACAGGGCTCTACGAGCAGTACTTC. Translation: CASSLDGTGLYEQYF.

The chain uses TRBV29-1 and TRBJ1-5; D remains ambiguous. CDR3 length equals 14 residues. The germline V gene has CDR1 SQVTM and CDR2 ANQGSEA. V lost 5 bases and J lost 0, with 11 bases in between. The CDR3 loop is CSVSTDVSNQPQHF. The CDR3 DNA is TGCAGCGTTTCAACAGACGTTAGCAATCAGCCCCAGCATTTT.

This clone occurred a few times. This sequence joins TRBV18 and TRBJ2-2; weak D call: TRBD1 (5 bases). This CDR3 comprises 17 residues. Germline loops: CDR1 KGHSH, CDR2 LQKENI. V lost 5 bases to trimming and J lost 0 bases, with 16 bases between them. The CDR3 sequence is CASSKKGFGTNTGELFF. The DNA for the CDR3 is TGTGCCAGCTCAAAGAAGGGGTTTGGGACGAACACCGGGGAGCTGTTTTTT.